These 2 T cell receptor beta chains were all obtained from the same sample, sequenced in a study of cytomegalovirus exposure and HLA in healthy donors. 13 Jbeta primers and 60 Vbeta primers were used for the PCR. Profiled with immunoSEQ multiplex PCR; TCRdb holds only in-frame clones, not every one. Of some 110,000 clones in the sample, 75% to 85% were seen once. Sequencing was done on a sample of PBMCs. These TCRs come from a man aged 35 to 55 in good health and CMV-seronegative.

The chain couples TRBV9 to TRBJ2-5; 8 nucleotides line up with TRBD2. The germline V gene encodes CDR1 SGDLS and CDR2 YYNGEE. The CDR3 has 16 residues. The V segment lost 3 bases and the J segment 2 bases; nucleotides outside the gene matches: 9. Here the CDR3 reads CASSAYSGRAQETQYF. The CDR3 bases are TGTGCCAGCAGCGCATACTCCGGGAGGGCTCAAGAGACCCAGTACTTC.

The chain combines TRBV21-1 with TRBJ1-6. TRBV21-1 is a pseudogene segment. This CDR3 spans 15 amino acids. Here the CDR3 DNA reads TGTGCCAGCAGCAAGGGGGGGGGTTCCCCTTCACCCCTCCACTTT. Translating gives CASSKGGGSPSPLHF.